This T cell receptor beta chain was obtained from a study of human T cells and chemical hapten exposure. The germline V gene has CDR1 KGHSH and CDR2 LQKENI. The junction had 2 bases not matched to a gene; V was cut back by 2 bases and J by 2 bases. The CDR3 is made up of 15 amino acids. The time point denotes: healthy volunteer bleed at 6 weeks. Total RNA came from unfractionated whole blood. Study results and caveats: No alteration of TCRs above 1 in 1000 frequency was seen with DPC sensitization.

This clonotype was observed once. Its target is not known. Authors' processing steps: 96,000 or so TCRs per sample was the median, with a range of roughly 23,224 to 690,600. TCRdb reprocessed the RACE reads via MiXCR and lists one record per CDR3 protein. The V and J calls reflect TCRdb's pipeline rather than the authors' work. The sample has 60,000 to 90,000 distinct CDR3 sequences; around 9.3% are singletons. The genes are TRBV18 and TRBJ2-7; 11 bases align to TRBD1. The sequenced sample was whole blood. This TCR came from a female donor in good health. Some clones in this sample may be carry-over from other donors' samples. This CDR3 is CASSPGTGGAYEQYF. CDR3 nucleotides: TGTGCCAGCTCACCAGGGACAGGGGGGGCCTACGAGCAGTACTTC. The full variable domain, in which reference TRBV18 and TRBJ2-7 provide the parts outside the CDR3, is NAGVMQNPRHLVRRRGQEARLRCSPMKGHSHVYWYRQLPEEGLKFMVYLQKENIIDESGMPKERFSAEFPKEGPSILRIQQVVRGDSAAYFCASSPGTGGAYEQYFGPGTRLTVT.